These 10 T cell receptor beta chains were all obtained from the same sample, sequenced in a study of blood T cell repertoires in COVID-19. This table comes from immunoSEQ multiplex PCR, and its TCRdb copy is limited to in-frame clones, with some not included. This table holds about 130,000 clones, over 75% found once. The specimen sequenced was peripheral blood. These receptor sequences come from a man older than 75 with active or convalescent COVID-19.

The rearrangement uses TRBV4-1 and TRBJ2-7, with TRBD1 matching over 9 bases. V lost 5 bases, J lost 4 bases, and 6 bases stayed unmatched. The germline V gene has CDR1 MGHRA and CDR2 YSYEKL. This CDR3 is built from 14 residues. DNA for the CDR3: TGCGCCAGCAGCAAGCCGGGACAGGGTTACGAGCAGTACTTC. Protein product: CASSKPGQGYEQYF.

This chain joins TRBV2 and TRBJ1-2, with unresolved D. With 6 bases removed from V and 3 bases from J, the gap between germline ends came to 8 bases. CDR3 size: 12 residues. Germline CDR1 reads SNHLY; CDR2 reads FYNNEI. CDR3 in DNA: TGTGCCAGCAGGGAGTCGGACTATGGCTACACCTTC. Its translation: CASRESDYGYTF.

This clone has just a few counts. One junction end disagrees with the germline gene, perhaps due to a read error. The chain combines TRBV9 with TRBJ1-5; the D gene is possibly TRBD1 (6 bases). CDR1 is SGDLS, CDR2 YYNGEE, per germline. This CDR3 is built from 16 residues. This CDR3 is CASSPGVGASSQPQHF. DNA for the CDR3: TGTGCCAGCAGCCCAGGGGTGGGGGCGAGCAGTCAGCCCCAGCATTTT. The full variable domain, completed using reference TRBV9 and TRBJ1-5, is DSGVTQTPKHLITATGQRVTLRCSPRSGDLSVYWYQQSLDQGLQFLIQYYNGEERAKGNILERFSAQQFPDLHSELNLSSLELGDSALYFCASSPGVGASSQPQHFGDGTRLSIL.

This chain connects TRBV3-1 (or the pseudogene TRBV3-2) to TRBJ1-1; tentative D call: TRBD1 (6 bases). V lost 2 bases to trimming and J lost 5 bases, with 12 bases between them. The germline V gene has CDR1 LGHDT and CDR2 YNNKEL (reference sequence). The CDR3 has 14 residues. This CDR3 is CASSQTRGWTEAFF. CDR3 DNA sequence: TGTGCCAGCAGCCAAACCAGGGGCTGGACTGAAGCTTTCTTT.

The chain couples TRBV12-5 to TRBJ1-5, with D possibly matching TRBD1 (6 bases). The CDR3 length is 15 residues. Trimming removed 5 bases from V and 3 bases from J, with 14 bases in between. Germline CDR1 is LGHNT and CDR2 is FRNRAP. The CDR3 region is CASGEGGVANQPQHF. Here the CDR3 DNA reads TGTGCTAGTGGTGAAGGGGGGGTAGCCAATCAGCCCCAGCATTTT.

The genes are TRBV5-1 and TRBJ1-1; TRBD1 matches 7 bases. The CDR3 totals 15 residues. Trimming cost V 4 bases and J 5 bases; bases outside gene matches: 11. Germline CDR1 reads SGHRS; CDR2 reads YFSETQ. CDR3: CASSLQGRSYTEAFF. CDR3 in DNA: TGCGCCAGCAGCCTACAGGGGCGTTCGTATACTGAAGCTTTCTTT.

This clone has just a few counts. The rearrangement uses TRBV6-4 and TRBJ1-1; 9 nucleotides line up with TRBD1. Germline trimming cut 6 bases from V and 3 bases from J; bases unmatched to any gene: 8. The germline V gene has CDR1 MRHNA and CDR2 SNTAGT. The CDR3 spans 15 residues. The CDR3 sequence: CASRAQQGAHTEAFF. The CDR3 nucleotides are TGTGCCAGCAGAGCCCAACAGGGGGCTCACACTGAAGCTTTCTTT.

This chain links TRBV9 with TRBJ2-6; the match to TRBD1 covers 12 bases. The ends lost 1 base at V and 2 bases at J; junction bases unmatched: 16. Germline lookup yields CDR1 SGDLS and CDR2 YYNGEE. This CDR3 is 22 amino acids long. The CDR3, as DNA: TGTGCCAGCAGCGTACGTCTAAAAGCCCGGGACAGGGGGCAGACTGGGGCCAACGTCCTGACTTTC. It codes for CASSVRLKARDRGQTGANVLTF.

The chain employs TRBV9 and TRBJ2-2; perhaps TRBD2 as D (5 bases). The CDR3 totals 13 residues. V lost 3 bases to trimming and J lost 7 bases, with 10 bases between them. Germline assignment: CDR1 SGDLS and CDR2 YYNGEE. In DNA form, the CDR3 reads TGTGCCAGCAGCGACGGGATCCACGGGGAGCTGTTTTTT. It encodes CASSDGIHGELFF. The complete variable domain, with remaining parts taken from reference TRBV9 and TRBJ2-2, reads DSGVTQTPKHLITATGQRVTLRCSPRSGDLSVYWYQQSLDQGLQFLIQYYNGEERAKGNILERFSAQQFPDLHSELNLSSLELGDSALYFCASSDGIHGELFFGEGSRLTVL.

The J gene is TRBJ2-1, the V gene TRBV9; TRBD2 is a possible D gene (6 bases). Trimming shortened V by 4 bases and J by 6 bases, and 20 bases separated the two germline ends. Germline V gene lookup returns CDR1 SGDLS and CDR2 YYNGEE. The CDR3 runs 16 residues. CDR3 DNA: TGTGCCAGCAGCCCGACTAGGACCTCCTTTGTCAATGAGCAGTTCTTC. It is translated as CASSPTRTSFVNEQFF.